These 8 T cell receptor beta chains originate from one sample sequenced in a study of cytomegalovirus exposure and HLA in healthy donors. 13 Jbeta primers and 60 Vbeta primers were used for the PCR. Here immunoSEQ multiplex PCR was the method, and the copy in TCRdb shows in-frame clones only, minus some. The table has more than 150,000 clones, over 75% seen once. The sample comprised PBMCs. These receptors were obtained from a girl less than two years old in good health and CMV-seronegative.

The rearrangement joins TRBV30 to TRBJ2-7, with a tentative D call TRBD2 (6 bases). Trimming pared 0 bases from V and 7 bases from J, leaving 13 bases between. The CDR3 loop spans 13 amino acids. In germline, CDR1 is GTSNPN, CDR2 SVGIG (reference sequence). The CDR3 bases are TGTGCCTGGAGTGTAGGTCCGGGAGTGGAGCAGTACTTC. It translates to CAWSVGPGVEQYF. Supplemented by reference TRBV30 and TRBJ2-7, the full variable domain reads SQTIHQWPATLVQPVGSPLSLECTVEGTSNPNLYWYRQAAGRGLQLLFYSVGIGQISSEVPQNLSASRPQDRQFILSSKKLLLSDSGFYLCAWSVGPGVEQYFGPGTRLTVT.

The rearrangement links TRBV27 to TRBJ1-4; TRBD1 matches 9 bases. The CDR3 is made up of 16 amino acids. Per germline, CDR1 MNHEY and CDR2 SMNVEV (reference sequence). V gave up 2 bases and J gave up 11 bases; unmatched junction bases: 12. The CDR3 region is CASSLPPRTGDLKLFF. CDR3 coding DNA: TGTGCCAGCAGTTTACCCCCCCGGACAGGGGATTTGAAACTGTTTTTT.

CDR3 residues: CASRLLPGGKETQYF. The CDR3 nucleotides are TGTGCCAGCAGACTCCTCCCGGGGGGGAAAGAGACCCAGTACTTC. The chain employs TRBV2 and TRBJ2-5; 8 bases agree with TRBD2. This CDR3 comprises 15 residues. Germline V CDR1 and CDR2: SNHLY, FYNNEI. Trimming removed 6 bases from V and 3 bases from J; junction bases left unmatched: 9.

This chain joins TRBV19 and TRBJ2-1; 8 nucleotides agree with TRBD2. The CDR3 is made up of 19 amino acids. The V segment lost 5 bases and the J segment 2 bases; nucleotides outside the gene matches: 17. Germline V gene data show CDR1 as LNHDA and CDR2 as SQIVND (reference sequence). The CDR3 loop is CASSGSRLAGQPTYNEQFF. The DNA of the CDR3 is TGTGCCAGTAGTGGGTCCAGGCTAGCGGGCCAACCAACCTACAATGAGCAGTTCTTC.

This clone was observed once. This CDR3 is CASSLVRETNDYNEQFF. For the CDR3, the DNA is TGCGCCAGCAGCTTGGTGCGGGAGACTAACGATTACAATGAGCAGTTCTTC. V usage is TRBV5-1 and J usage is TRBJ2-1; 7 nucleotides match TRBD2. V gave up 0 bases and J gave up 4 bases; unmatched junction bases: 10. The CDR3 runs 17 residues. Germline CDR1 is SGHRS and CDR2 is YFSETQ.

The chain carries TRBV27 and TRBJ1-2; 8 bases agree with TRBD1. V was pared by 5 bases and J by 4 bases, with 12 bases of the junction left unmatched. Germline CDR1 MNHEY, CDR2 SMNVEV (reference sequence). The CDR3 totals 16 residues. CDR3 in amino acids: CASSPGTGTGLYGYTF. The CDR3 region has the DNA TGTGCCAGCAGTCCAGGAACCGGGACAGGTCTCTATGGCTACACCTTC.

This chain uses TRBV9 with TRBJ2-1, with 7 bases aligning to TRBD1. The J segment lost 0 bases and the V segment lost 0 bases, leaving 3 bases of the junction unmatched. Germline V gene lookup returns CDR1 SGDLS and CDR2 YYNGEE. The CDR3 contains 16 residues. CDR3 region: CASSVAGTDSYNEQFF. The CDR3 DNA follows: TGTGCCAGCAGCGTAGCGGGGACAGACTCCTACAATGAGCAGTTCTTC.

The CDR3 region is CATSRAGQTGEAFF. The CDR3 nucleotides read TGTGCCACCAGCAGGGCTGGGCAGACCGGTGAAGCTTTCTTT. The chain links TRBV15 to TRBJ1-1; D gene unclear. V was trimmed by 3 bases and J by 7 bases, leaving 15 bases between them. Germline lookup yields CDR1 LNHNV and CDR2 YYDKDF (reference sequence). The CDR3 consists of 14 residues.